In its sample, the clone carrying this T cell receptor (beta chain) was seen once. The CDR3 consists of 23 residues. J lost 5 bases, V lost 2 bases, and 26 bases had no gene match. As processed by the authors: Amplifying reference gene primers gave estimates of nucleated cell counts. The repertoire was sequenced with immunoSEQ multiplex PCR; TCRdb's copy has only in-frame clones and lacks some. D and trimming were read from the DNA, whereas the V and J calls and clone size are those reported in that table. The data show roughly 52,000 clones, about 90% seen once. The data derive from a study of blood T cell repertoires in COVID-19.

The source of this sequence is a man between 60 and 75 years old with active COVID-19. Sequencing used peripheral blood. V usage is TRBV23-1 and J usage is TRBJ2-7; 14 bases are a match to TRBD2. TRBV23-1 is marked as an open reading frame, function uncertain. The CDR3 is CASSQPGTGKTSGRARVGHEQYF. The CDR3 nucleotides read TGCGCCAGCAGTCAACCCGGGACAGGGAAGACTAGCGGGAGGGCCCGCGTCGGCCACGAGCAGTACTTC.